This T cell receptor beta chain comes out of a study of OX40 agonist ivuxolimab in advanced cancers. Whole-study findings and limits: Patients with a partial response at 0.1-3.0 mg/kg had among the lowest clonal expansion.

TCRdb keeps only in-frame clones here, not all; method: immunoSEQ multiplex PCR. Among roughly 86,000 clones listed, 85% to 95% were seen once. Turning to this clone: Its antigen is still unknown.

Germline V CDR1 and CDR2: SGHTA, FQGNSA. This CDR3 has 14 residues. V lost 3 bases and J 7 bases, leaving 15 bases between the germline ends. The rearrangement joins TRBV7-2 to TRBJ1-2; D unclear. This clonotype was obtained from an adult with an advanced solid tumor such as melanoma, head and neck, liver or kidney cancer. Sample: CD4+ or CD8+ T cells sorted from blood, taken in a trial of the OX40 agonist ivuxolimab. The CDR3 nucleotides are TGTGCCAGCAGCTTTGGAGCCCGCAGCGGTGGCTACACCTTC. It translates to CASSFGARSGGYTF.